The rows below give T cell receptor beta chains drawn from one sample of a study of shared clonotypes between healthy human individuals. The protocol was immunoSEQ multiplex PCR, while the TCRdb copy is restricted to in-frame clones and leaves out a portion. The sample records about 2.1 million clones, around 93% being singletons. Sample: naive CD8+ T cells from PBMCs. These receptors were collected from a man in his late teens or twenties in good health. Some clones in this sample may be carry-over from other donors' samples. Both conserved end residues are part of each CDR3. D genes are given only for firm matches.

j_call d_call v_call cdr3_aa
TRBJ2-7 . TRBV9 CASPTGGDYEQYF
TRBJ1-2 . TRBV5-1 CASSPGLGDYGYTF
TRBJ2-1 TRBD2 TRBV7-3 CASSPSGRARNEQFF
TRBJ2-7 . TRBV6-5 CASSYRTGGEQYF
TRBJ1-1 TRBD1 TRBV5-1 CASSLRQGMNTEAFF
TRBJ2-1 TRBD1 TRBV28 CASSYRGLPNNEQFF
TRBJ2-5 . TRBV5-1 CASSFEEGAAAQETQYF
TRBJ2-3 . TRBV13 CASSFGDTQYF
TRBJ2-7 TRBD1 TRBV5-1 CASSRDPGTGYEQYF
TRBJ1-2 TRBD1 TRBV27 CASSFVGTGDYGYTF
TRBJ1-2 . TRBV10-3 CAISYDRDLGGYTF
TRBJ2-7 TRBD1 TRBV10-3 CAIRETGTGLYEQYF
TRBJ2-7 TRBD1 TRBV11-2 CASSLADRASGEQYF
TRBJ2-7 TRBD1 TRBV7-9 CASSGPGTASYEQYF
TRBJ2-1 . TRBV5-8 CASSLVIWAGEQFF
TRBJ2-1 . TRBV9 CASSVSLETYNEQFF
TRBJ2-5 TRBD1 TRBV2 CASRQGAKTQYF
TRBJ2-3 . TRBV14 CASRDSDTQYF
TRBJ2-2 . TRBV18 CASSPPVGVEMITGELFF
TRBJ1-1 . TRBV9 CASSASGRHTEAFF
TRBJ2-1 . TRBV6-5 CASSLAGVYNEQFF
TRBJ2-7 TRBD2 TRBV4-1 CASSQDLAGGEQYF
TRBJ2-1 TRBD2 TRBV7-2 CASSPWVGRENEQFF
TRBJ1-1 . TRBV7-8 CASSLALTGNTEAFF
TRBJ2-7 . TRBV5-1 CASSLAIREFYEQYF
TRBJ2-7 . TRBV28 CASSYGKGIRYEQYF
TRBJ2-5 TRBD1 TRBV27 CASSLLPGGLETQYF
TRBJ2-7 TRBD1 TRBV7-4 CARKDRWPTPSYEQYF
TRBJ1-1 . TRBV29-1 CSVVLPRTDTEAFF
TRBJ1-5 TRBD1 TRBV7-8 CASSSSRMDRARFSSNQPQHF
TRBJ1-2 . TRBV6-1 CASSEWGGVGYTF
TRBJ2-7 TRBD1 TRBV5-4 CASSLGGTGRWEQYF
TRBJ1-2 TRBD1 TRBV18 CASSSQPTGGTPYGYTF
TRBJ1-1 . TRBV19 CASRENSLNTEAFF
TRBJ1-1 . TRBV4-2 CASSHTVKDRGTEAFF
TRBJ2-3 . TRBV28 CASSLRFTDTQYF
TRBJ2-7 TRBD2 TRBV29-1 CSVVGGSPYEQYF
TRBJ1-1 TRBD1 TRBV19 CASSTIDSAGTGVTEAFF
TRBJ2-1 . TRBV6-5 CASSYSDSQHNEQFF
TRBJ2-5 TRBD2 TRBV30 CAWSVGLAGVQETQYF
TRBJ2-1 . TRBV4-3 CASSQAGEQFF
TRBJ2-3 . TRBV6-4 CASSTRGLAGDTQYF
TRBJ2-3 TRBD2 TRBV7-2 CASSFPLAGGSPADTQYF
TRBJ2-6 TRBD1 TRBV5-6 CASSVLRQGSSGANVLTF
TRBJ1-1 . TRBV7-9 CASSLAVGTEAFF
TRBJ1-4 TRBD1 TRBV5-1 CASSPYRQGANEKLFF
TRBJ2-7 TRBD1 TRBV27 CASSFGQARSYEQYF